The 8 T cell receptor beta chains given below trace back to one sample, sequenced in a study of blood T cell repertoires in COVID-19. Sequenced by immunoSEQ multiplex PCR; TCRdb stores in-frame clones only, minus some. The sample lists 300,000 to 400,000 clones; around 87% were seen once. Sequencing was done on a sample of peripheral blood. Receptor source: a woman between 50 and 59 years old who had recovered from COVID-19.

This chain uses TRBV2 with TRBJ2-7, with D perhaps matching TRBD1 (8 bases). CDR3 length: 18 residues. Trimming took 2 bases from V and 3 from J, leaving 23 bases between them. The germline CDR1 and CDR2 sequences are SNHLY and FYNNEI. The CDR3 spells CASSESAGSRGLIYEQYF. The CDR3 nucleotides read TGTGCCAGCAGTGAATCAGCGGGGTCCAGGGGGCTTATCTACGAGCAGTACTTC.

This sequence joins TRBV3-1 (or the pseudogene TRBV3-2) and TRBJ2-3; D possibly corresponds to TRBD2 (6 bases). The ends were cut back, 1 base at V and 0 bases at J, with 14 bases in the middle. Germline-derived CDR1 and CDR2 are LGHDT and YNNKEL (reference sequence). This CDR3 is built from 17 residues. This chain's CDR3 is CASSQARGAGSTDTQYF. In DNA, the CDR3 is TGTGCCAGCAGCCAAGCCCGTGGAGCGGGTAGCACAGATACGCAGTATTTT.

The chain recombines TRBV18 with TRBJ2-5, with 9 nucleotides matching TRBD2. The V gene's germline CDR1 is KGHSH and CDR2 LQKENI. The trim removed 3 bases at V and 5 bases at J, leaving 1 base unmatched. This CDR3 is built from 13 residues. CDR3 protein: CASSPGLAETQYF. The CDR3 DNA reads TGTGCCAGCTCACCGGGACTAGCTGAGACCCAGTACTTC.

J is TRBJ1-2 and V is TRBV3-1 (or the pseudogene TRBV3-2), with unresolved D. Germline CDR1 LGHDT, CDR2 YNNKEL (reference sequence). V was trimmed by 0 bases and J by 6 bases, leaving 11 bases between them. The CDR3 is made up of 14 amino acids. The CDR3 reads CASSQDFEVDGYTF. In DNA, the CDR3 is TGTGCCAGCAGCCAAGATTTCGAGGTTGATGGCTACACCTTC.

CDR3 region: CASRAGQGVGGYTF. The CDR3 DNA reads as TGTGCCAGTAGGGCGGGACAGGGAGTTGGTGGCTACACCTTC. The V and J genes are TRBV19 and TRBJ1-2, with 9 bases matching TRBD1. Germline CDR1 LNHDA, CDR2 SQIVND (reference sequence). The V gene end was trimmed by 6 bases and the J gene end by 7 bases; junction bases not matched to a gene: 9. The CDR3 contains 14 residues.

The V gene is TRBV5-1, the J gene TRBJ2-1; TRBD2 is a possible D gene (6 bases). Per germline, CDR1 SGHRS and CDR2 YFSETQ. The V gene lost 4 bases and the J gene lost 6 bases, with 14 bases spanning the gap. This CDR3 is built from 14 residues. The CDR3 protein is CASSVTGGLNEQFF. The CDR3 DNA follows: TGCGCCAGCAGCGTGACCGGGGGTCTCAATGAGCAGTTCTTC.

This clone was seen just once. The rearrangement links TRBV2 to TRBJ1-2, with 8 bases identical to TRBD1. There are 17 residues in the CDR3. V trimming: 6 bases; J trimming: 2 bases; junction bases outside the gene matches: 14. CDR1 and CDR2 from the germline V gene are SNHLY and FYNNEI. The CDR3 DNA follows: TGTGCCAGCAGACGCCCCCGGACAGGGTCGTCAAACTATGGCTACACCTTC. This gives the protein CASRRPRTGSSNYGYTF. The full variable domain, rest sourced from reference TRBV2 and TRBJ1-2, is EPEVTQTPSHQVTQMGQEVILRCVPISNHLYFYWYRQILGQKVEFLVSFYNNEISEKSEIFDDQFSVERPDGSNFTLKIRSTKLEDSAMYFCASRRPRTGSSNYGYTFGSGTRLTVV.

As DNA, the CDR3 is TGTGCCAGCAGTTTAGGGGCAGATTCCTATGGCTACACCTTC. Translating gives CASSLGADSYGYTF. The chain links TRBV28 to TRBJ1-2; D might be TRBD1 (5 bases). Looked up from germline, CDR1 is MDHEN and CDR2 is SYDVKM. This CDR3 region has 14 residues. V was cut by 2 bases and J by 4 bases, with 11 bases left in between.